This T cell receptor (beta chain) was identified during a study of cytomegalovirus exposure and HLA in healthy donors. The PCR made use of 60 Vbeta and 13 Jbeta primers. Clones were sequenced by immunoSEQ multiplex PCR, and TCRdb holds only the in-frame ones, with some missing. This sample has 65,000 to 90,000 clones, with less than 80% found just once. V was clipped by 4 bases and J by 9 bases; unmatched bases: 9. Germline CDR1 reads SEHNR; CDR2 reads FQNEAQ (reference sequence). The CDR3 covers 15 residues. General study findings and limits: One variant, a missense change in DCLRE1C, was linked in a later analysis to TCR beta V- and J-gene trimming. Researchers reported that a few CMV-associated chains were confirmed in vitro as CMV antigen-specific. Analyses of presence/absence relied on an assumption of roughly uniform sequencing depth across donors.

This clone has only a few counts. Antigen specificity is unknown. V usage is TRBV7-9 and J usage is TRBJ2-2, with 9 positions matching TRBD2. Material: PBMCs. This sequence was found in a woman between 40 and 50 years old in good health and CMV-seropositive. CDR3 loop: CASSSSGTAPWELFF. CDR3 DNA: TGTGCCAGCAGCTCTAGCGGGACAGCACCATGGGAGCTGTTTTTT.